Each of the 14 T cell receptor beta chains below was sequenced from the same sample in a study of T cell repertoires in cytomegalovirus infection. TCRdb itself ran the reads through MiXCR, one entry per CDR3 protein. Of 250,000 to 350,000 distinct CDR3 sequences in the sample, about 26% were seen once. The sequenced material came from PBMCs. These receptors were taken from a human donor in good health (CMV status not recorded). Some clones in this sample may be carry-over from other donors' samples.

This rearrangement joins TRBV7-3 to TRBJ2-2; D not certain. V was pared by 0 bases and J by 3 bases, with 11 bases between. This CDR3 comprises 16 residues. Germline lookup yields CDR1 SGHTA and CDR2 FQGTGA. CDR3 sequence (DNA): TGTGCCAGCAGCTTAACGATTAGGGTGGACACCGGGGAGCTGTTTTTT. Its translation: CASSLTIRVDTGELFF.

The table lists this clonotype with a few counts. This chain connects TRBV5-6 to TRBJ2-5; no definite D call. Trimming cost V 0 bases and J 5 bases, with 5 bases left between them. CDR3 length: 12 amino acids. Germline V gene lookup returns CDR1 SGHDT and CDR2 YYEEEE. The CDR3 reads CASSLALETQYF. DNA for the CDR3: TGTGCCAGCAGCTTGGCCCTCGAGACCCAGTACTTC.

This sequence joins TRBV7-2 and TRBJ1-2; no clear D. Trimming left V 1 base short and J 7 bases short, with 7 bases between. The CDR3 sequence is 12 residues long. In germline, CDR1 is SGHTA, CDR2 FQGNSA. The CDR3 reads CASSLDRIGYTF. The DNA for the CDR3 is TGTGCCAGCAGCTTAGATAGGATTGGCTACACCTTC.

The chain links TRBV18 to TRBJ1-1; D is ambiguous. V was trimmed by 3 bases and J by 0 bases, leaving 11 bases between them. Germline V gene lookup returns CDR1 KGHSH and CDR2 LQKENI. The CDR3 loop spans 15 amino acids. CDR3 sequence (DNA): TGTGCCAGCTCACCCGAGATGGCTATGAACACTGAAGCTTTCTTT. This translates into CASSPEMAMNTEAFF.

The rearrangement joins TRBV15 to TRBJ1-5; D is uncertain. The CDR3 has 16 amino acids. Trimming shortened V by 5 bases and J by 0 bases, and 14 bases separated the two germline ends. Germline V lookup: CDR1 LNHNV, CDR2 YYDKDF (reference sequence). CDR3 sequence (DNA): TGTGCCACCAGCGCACGCCCCGGTACTAGCAATCAGCCCCAGCATTTT. Its translation: CATSARPGTSNQPQHF.

This clonotype was seen more than once but under ten times. V and J are TRBV12-3 or TRBV12-4 and TRBJ1-4; D remains unclear. The CDR3 runs 14 residues. V was trimmed by 3 bases and J by 0 bases, leaving 5 bases between them. Written as DNA, the CDR3 is TGTGCCAGCAGTTTCGTAGCAACTAATGAAAAACTGTTTTTT. Its translation is CASSFVATNEKLFF.

The chain carries TRBV15 and TRBJ2-1; D is possibly TRBD1 or TRBD2 (5 bases each). Germline V gene lookup returns CDR1 LNHNV and CDR2 YYDKDF (reference sequence). The length of the CDR3 is 13 residues. V lost 5 bases to trimming and J lost 4 bases, with 9 bases between them. The CDR3 reads CATSRDEYNEQFF. The CDR3 DNA is TGTGCCACCAGCCGGGACGAGTACAATGAGCAGTTCTTC.

The V gene is TRBV29-1, the J gene TRBJ2-1; 10 bases map to TRBD1. The J segment lost 9 bases and the V segment lost 1 base, leaving 9 bases of the junction unmatched. The germline V gene encodes CDR1 SQVTM and CDR2 ANQGSEA. This CDR3 is 15 amino acids long. The CDR3 nucleotides are TGCAGCGTTGAAGCCGGGACAGGGGCTAGTACTGAGCAGTTCTTC. Protein sequence: CSVEAGTGASTEQFF.

The sample holds a few counts of this clonotype. This chain uses TRBV12-3 or TRBV12-4 with TRBJ1-6; D call uncertain. The CDR3 contains 14 residues. The V gene lost 8 bases and the J gene lost 0 bases, with 8 bases spanning the gap. As DNA, the CDR3 is TGTGCCAGCCGACCGAGCTCCTATAATTCACCCCTCCACTTT. Translating gives CASRPSSYNSPLHF.

The rearrangement joins TRBV19 to TRBJ1-1, with D perhaps matching TRBD1 (6 bases). The CDR3 runs 15 residues. Trimming took off 3 bases at V and 2 bases at J, with 13 bases between the two ends. The germline gives CDR1 LNHDA, CDR2 SQIVND (reference sequence). The CDR3 DNA reads TGTGCCAGTAGTATGGTCGGGGGCGGAAACACTGAAGCTTTCTTT. Encoded protein: CASSMVGGGNTEAFF.

The chain links TRBV28 to TRBJ2-3, with D maybe TRBD2 (5 bases). Germline CDR1 and CDR2: MDHEN and SYDVKM. Between the trimmed V and J ends, which lost 4 bases and 1 base, there was a span of 15 bases. The CDR3 is 16 residues long. CDR3 loop: CASSSPTIGGTDTQYF. The CDR3 DNA is TGTGCCAGCAGTTCGCCCACTATCGGGGGCACAGATACGCAGTATTTT.

The chain combines TRBV5-4 with TRBJ2-2, with a possible D match to TRBD2 (6 bases). Per germline, CDR1 SGHNT and CDR2 YYREEE (reference sequence). V was trimmed by 4 bases and J by 2 bases, leaving 18 bases between them. This CDR3 has 17 amino acids. CDR3 sequence: CASSRDSNTANTGELFF. The DNA of the CDR3 is TGTGCCAGCAGCCGGGACTCCAACACCGCAAACACCGGGGAGCTGTTTTTT.

The chain couples TRBV25-1 to TRBJ1-5; D might be TRBD1 (6 bases). Trimming cost V 6 bases and J 1 base, with 10 bases left between them. The germline gives CDR1 MGHDK, CDR2 SYGVNS. CDR3 length equals 14 residues. CDR3 DNA sequence: TGTGCCAGCAGGGGGGCGGGGAGCAATCAGCCCCAGCATTTT. Its translation is CASRGAGSNQPQHF.

This clonotype was observed a few times. J is TRBJ1-1 and V is TRBV19; D possibly corresponds to TRBD1 (5 bases). With 5 bases removed from V and 7 bases from J, the gap between germline ends came to 17 bases. This CDR3 contains 14 residues. The germline gives CDR1 LNHDA, CDR2 SQIVND (reference sequence). The CDR3 protein is CASSPRYRDSEAFF. In DNA form, the CDR3 reads TGTGCCAGTAGTCCCCGATACCGAGACAGTGAAGCTTTCTTT. The variable domain in full, with the rest retrieved from reference TRBV19 and TRBJ1-1, is DGGITQSPKYLFRKEGQNVTLSCEQNLNHDAMYWYRQDPGQGLRLIYYSQIVNDFQKGDIAEGYSVSREKKESFPLTVTSAQKNPTAFYLCASSPRYRDSEAFFGQGTRLTVV.